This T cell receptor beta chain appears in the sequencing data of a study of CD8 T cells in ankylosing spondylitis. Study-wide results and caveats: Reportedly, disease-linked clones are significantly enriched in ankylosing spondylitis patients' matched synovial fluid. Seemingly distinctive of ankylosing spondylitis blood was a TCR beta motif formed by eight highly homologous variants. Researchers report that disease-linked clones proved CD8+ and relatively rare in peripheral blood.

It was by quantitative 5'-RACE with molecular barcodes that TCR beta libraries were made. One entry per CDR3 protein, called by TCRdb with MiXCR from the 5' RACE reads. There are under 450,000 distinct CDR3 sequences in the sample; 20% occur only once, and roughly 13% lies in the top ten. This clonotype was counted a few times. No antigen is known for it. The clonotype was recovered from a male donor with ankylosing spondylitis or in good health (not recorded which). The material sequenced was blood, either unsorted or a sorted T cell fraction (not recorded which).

The CDR3 sequence is CASGLGPGIEAFF. CDR3 DNA sequence: TGTGCTAGTGGTTTGGGCCCGGGAATTGAAGCTTTCTTT. The chain recombines TRBV12-5 with TRBJ1-1; D is uncertain. Germline CDR1 reads LGHNT; CDR2 reads FRNRAP. This CDR3 has 13 residues. V shed 1 base and J shed 7 bases, with 10 bases lying between them.